This TCR beta chain stems from a study of cytomegalovirus exposure and HLA in healthy donors. The PCR ran on 60 Vbeta and 13 Jbeta primers. Repertoires were generated with immunoSEQ multiplex PCR, while TCRdb's copy carries only in-frame clones and drops some. The sample holds 99,000 or so clones, around 84% seen once. The clonotype originates from a man younger than 40 in good health and CMV-seronegative. Material: PBMCs.

The CDR3 region is CASSSQSDTGGSGNTIYF. The CDR3 nucleotides read TGTGCCAGCAGCTCCCAATCCGATACAGGGGGATCTGGAAACACCATATATTTT. The V gene is TRBV7-9, the J gene TRBJ1-3, with TRBD1 matching over 8 bases. Germline CDR1 SEHNR, CDR2 FQNEAQ (reference sequence). V lost 4 bases and J lost 1; bases outside the gene matches: 12. This CDR3 contains 18 residues.